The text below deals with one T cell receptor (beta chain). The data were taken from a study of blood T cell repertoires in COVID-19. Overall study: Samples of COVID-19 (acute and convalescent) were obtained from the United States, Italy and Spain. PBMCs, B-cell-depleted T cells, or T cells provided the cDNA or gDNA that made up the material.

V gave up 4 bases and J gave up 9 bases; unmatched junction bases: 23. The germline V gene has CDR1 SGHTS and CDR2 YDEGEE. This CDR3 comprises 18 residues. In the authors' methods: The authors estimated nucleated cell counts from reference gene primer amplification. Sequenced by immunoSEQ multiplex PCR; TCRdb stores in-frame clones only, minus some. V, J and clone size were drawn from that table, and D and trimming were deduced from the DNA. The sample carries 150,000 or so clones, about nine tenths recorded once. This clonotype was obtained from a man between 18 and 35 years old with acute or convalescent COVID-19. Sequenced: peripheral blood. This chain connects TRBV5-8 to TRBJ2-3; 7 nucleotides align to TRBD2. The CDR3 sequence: CASSPLAESQTVHRTQYF. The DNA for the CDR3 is TGTGCCAGCAGCCCTCTAGCGGAATCCCAAACCGTCCACAGAACGCAGTATTTT.